The entry that follows covers one T cell receptor beta chain sequence. This sample is part of a study of graft-versus-host responses after intestinal transplantation. Turning to the study itself: Recipients uniformly received anti-thymocyte globulin induction, followed by tacrolimus and steroids for approximately 3 years.

The table came from immunoSEQ multiplex PCR; TCRdb's copy has only in-frame clones and leaves some out. The sample comprises 15,000 to 20,000 clones, over 75% of which are singletons, and about 2.1% rests with the top ten. Germline lookup yields CDR1 WNHNN and CDR2 SYGVQD (reference sequence). V lost 9 bases and J lost 0, with 17 bases in between. The CDR3 is made up of 15 amino acids. V usage is TRBV10-1 and J usage is TRBJ1-1, with a possible D match to TRBD1 (5 bases). This material consisted of PBMCs, taken 14 days after transplant. This clonotype originated in a human patient who received an intestinal transplant, so some T cells may come from the graft donor. The CDR3 coding sequence is TGCGCCAGTCCCGAGGGGAGCGGAGTGAACACTGAAGCTTTCTTT. It specifies CASPEGSGVNTEAFF.